This paragraph reports one TCR beta chain. Antigen unknown. The CDR3 runs 16 residues. V gave up 2 bases and J gave up 2 bases; unmatched junction bases: 5. CDR1 is MNHEY, CDR2 SMNVEV, per germline (reference sequence). The data stem from a study of CD4 T cells in relation to SARS-CoV-2 and coronaviruses. Study summary: PBMCs were cultured with antigen for 10 days before TCR beta sequencing. The HLA restriction of the shared crossreactive spike epitopes was mapped.

Sequenced by immunoSEQ multiplex PCR; TCRdb stores in-frame clones only, minus some. The sample shows roughly 30,000 clones, 74% of them seen only once. The unexposed donors gave CD4+ T cells in about 2011-2018, prior to COVID-19. After roughly 9 days of culture, CD4+ T cells were isolated. Testing used SARS-CoV-2 S/N and four cold-coronavirus spikes on unexposed-donor CD4+ T cells, cells permitting. Study-level points and caveats: Samples before the pandemic and after infection were not matched within any donor.

Sequencing used CD4+ T cells from PBMCs, cultured in vitro. The V and J genes are TRBV27 and TRBJ1-5; TRBD1 matches at 8 bases. The sequence came from a human donor in good health. The CDR3 region is CASSLRQGAGNQPQHF. CDR3 DNA sequence: TGTGCCAGCAGTTTAAGGCAGGGGGCAGGCAATCAGCCCCAGCATTTT.